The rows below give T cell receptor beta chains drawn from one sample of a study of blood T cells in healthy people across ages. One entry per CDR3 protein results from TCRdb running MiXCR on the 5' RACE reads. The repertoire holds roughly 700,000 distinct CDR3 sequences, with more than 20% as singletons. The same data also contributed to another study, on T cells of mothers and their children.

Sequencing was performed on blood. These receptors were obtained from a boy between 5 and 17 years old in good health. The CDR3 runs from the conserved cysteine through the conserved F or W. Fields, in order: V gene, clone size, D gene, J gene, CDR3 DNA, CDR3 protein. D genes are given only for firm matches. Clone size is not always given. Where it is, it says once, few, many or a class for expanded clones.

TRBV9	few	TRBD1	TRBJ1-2	TGTGCCAGCAGCGTAGCTACGGGGACAGGGGTCTCCCGGGTCCGTGGCTACACCTTC	CASSVATGTGVSRVRGYTF
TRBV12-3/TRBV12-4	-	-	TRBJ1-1	TGTGCCAGCTCCTGGGGGGCGGATACTGAAGCTTCCTTT	CASSWGADTEASF
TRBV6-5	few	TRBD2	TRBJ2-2	TGTGCCAGCAGTTACTCGATGTTCCTAGCGGGAGGTAGCGCCGGGGAGCTGTTTTTT	CASSYSMFLAGGSAGELFF
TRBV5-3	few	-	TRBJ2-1	TGTGCCAGAAGCCCCCCATGTTCCGAGCAGTTCTTC	CARSPPCSEQFF
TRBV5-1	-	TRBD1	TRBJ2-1	TGCGCCAGCAGCTCCCTGACAGGGAATGAGCAGTTCTTC	CASSSLTGNEQFF
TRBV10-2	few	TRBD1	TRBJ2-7	TGCGCCAGCAGCGAGACAGGGGGTTTCGAGCAGTACTTC	CASSETGGFEQYF
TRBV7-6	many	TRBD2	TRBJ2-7	TGTGCCAGCTCCCGCACTAGCGGCTACGAGCAGTACTTC	CASSRTSGYEQYF
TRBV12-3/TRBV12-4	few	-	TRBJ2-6	TGTGCCAGCAGTTTAGTTGGTGAGGCTGGGGCCAACGTCCTGACTTTC	CASSLVGEAGANVLTF
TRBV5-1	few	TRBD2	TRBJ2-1	TGCGCCAGCAGCGGGGTCCTAGCGGGGGGCCGGTACAATGAGCAGTTCTTC	CASSGVLAGGRYNEQFF
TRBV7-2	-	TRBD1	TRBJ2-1	TGTGCCAGCAGCTTAGATTCTGGCACAGGGGCTCTGGGTCAGTTCTTC	CASSLDSGTGALGQFF
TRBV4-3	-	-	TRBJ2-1	TGCGCCAGCAGCCAAGATAAGGCCTCCTACAATGAGCAGTTCTTC	CASSQDKASYNEQFF
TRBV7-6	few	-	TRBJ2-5	TGTGCCAGCAGCTTCAGTCGGAGGACCCAGTACTTC	CASSFSRRTQYF
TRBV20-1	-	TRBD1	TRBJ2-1	TGCAGTGCACCGGACAGGGGGAATGAGCAGTTCTTC	CSAPDRGNEQFF
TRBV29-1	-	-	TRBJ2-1	TGCAGCGTTGTACCAGGGAGCAGTGGACAAGGCAATGAGCAGTTCTTC	CSVVPGSSGQGNEQFF
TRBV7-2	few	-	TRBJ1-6	TGTGCCAGCAGCTTAAATGACGGGAGAAATTCACCCCTCCACTTT	CASSLNDGRNSPLHF
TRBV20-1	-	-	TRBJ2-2	TGCAGTGCTAGATGGGCCGGGGAGCTGTTTTTT	CSARWAGELFF
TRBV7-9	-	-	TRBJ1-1	TGTGCCAGCAGCTCGTTACAGATCCTGAACACTGAAGCTTTCTTT	CASSSLQILNTEAFF
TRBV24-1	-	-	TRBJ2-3	TGTGCCACCAGTGACCCTCCAGTTCTTGGCAGCACAGATACGCAGTATTTT	CATSDPPVLGSTDTQYF
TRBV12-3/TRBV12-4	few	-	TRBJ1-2	TGTGCCAGCGGTGTGGGCTATGGCTACACCTTC	CASGVGYGYTF
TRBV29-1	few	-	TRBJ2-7	TGCAGCGCGATCGACAGGCCCGCTGGCTACGAGCAGTACTTC	CSAIDRPAGYEQYF
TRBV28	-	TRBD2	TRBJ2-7	TGTGCCAGCAGTACTCGAGCTAGCGGGGACTACGAGCAGTACTTC	CASSTRASGDYEQYF
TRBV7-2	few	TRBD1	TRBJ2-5	TGTGCCAGCAGCTTCCAGACAGGGCCTCAAGAGACCCAGTACTTC	CASSFQTGPQETQYF
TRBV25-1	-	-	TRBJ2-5	TGTGCCAGCAGTGACCCGACGCGGGGCGGAGAGACCCAGTACTTC	CASSDPTRGGETQYF
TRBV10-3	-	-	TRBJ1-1	TGTGCCATCAGTGAGTCGCCAGGGAACACTGAAGCTTTCTTT	CAISESPGNTEAFF
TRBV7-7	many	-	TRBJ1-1	TGTGCTAGCAGCTTAGACTCCTACACTGAAGCTTTCTTT	CASSLDSYTEAFF